One and the same sample provided the 10 T cell receptor beta chains below, sequenced in a study of shared clonotypes between healthy human individuals. Only in-frame clones appear in the TCRdb table, and some are missing; sequencing was by immunoSEQ multiplex PCR. The data hold a few million clones, with 85% to 95% observed a single time. Material: naive CD4+ T cells from PBMCs. Subset denoted: CD45RA+ positively selected. Source of these receptors: a man between 18 and 35 years old in good health. Some clones in this sample may be carry-over from other donors' samples.

The V gene is TRBV2, the J gene TRBJ2-2; perhaps TRBD2 as D (5 bases). The germline V gene encodes CDR1 SNHLY and CDR2 FYNNEI. This CDR3 is built from 15 residues. The V end lost 2 bases, the J end lost 5 bases, and 12 bases lay between the germline ends. The CDR3 region is CASSESPPGTGELFF. DNA of the CDR3: TGTGCCAGCAGTGAATCTCCTCCGGGGACCGGGGAGCTGTTTTTT. The variable domain in full, with the rest retrieved from reference TRBV2 and TRBJ2-2, is EPEVTQTPSHQVTQMGQEVILRCVPISNHLYFYWYRQILGQKVEFLVSFYNNEISEKSEIFDDQFSVERPDGSNFTLKIRSTKLEDSAMYFCASSESPPGTGELFFGEGSRLTVL.

The rearrangement links TRBV5-1 to TRBJ1-5; D not certain. Germline CDR1 is SGHRS and CDR2 is YFSETQ. Trimming removed 2 bases from V and 4 bases from J, with 7 bases in between. The CDR3 length is 13 residues. The CDR3 sequence is CASSFERNQPQHF. In DNA, the CDR3 is TGCGCCAGCAGCTTCGAAAGGAATCAGCCCCAGCATTTT. Based on the CDR3 plus reference TRBV5-1 and TRBJ1-5, the full variable domain is KAGVTQTPRYLIKTRGQQVTLSCSPISGHRSVSWYQQTPGQGLQFLFEYFSETQRNKGNFPGRFSGRQFSNSRSEMNVSTLELGDSALYLCASSFERNQPQHFGDGTRLSIL.

Remarks on this clone: The sample contains more than one DNA sequence encoding this CDR3. The chain is built from TRBV6-6 and TRBJ2-7; TRBD1 agrees at 8 bases. Germline CDR1 is MNHNY and CDR2 is SVGAGI (reference sequence). The CDR3 length is 13 residues. V lost 6 bases, J lost 4 bases, and 5 bases stayed unmatched. The CDR3 loop reads CASSRDRGYEQYF. The DNA of the CDR3 is TGTGCCAGCAGCCGAGACAGGGGTTACGAGCAGTACTTC.

This chain links TRBV10-3 with TRBJ2-5; 7 nucleotides line up with TRBD2. J gave up 5 bases and V 2 bases, and 5 bases lay outside the gene matches. CDR1 ENHRY and CDR2 SYGVKD come from the germline V gene. CDR3 length: 14 residues. The CDR3, as DNA: TGTGCCATCAGTGAGACGGTCGGGGGGGAGACCCAGTACTTC. Protein: CAISETVGGETQYF.

This rearrangement joins TRBV2 to TRBJ2-5; D is unresolved. The CDR3 loop spans 14 amino acids. Germline CDR1 and CDR2: SNHLY and FYNNEI. Trimming pared 4 bases from V and 1 base from J, leaving 10 bases between. The CDR3 nucleotides are TGTGCCAGCAGTGTTAGTACTACCCAAGAGACCCAGTACTTC. Protein sequence: CASSVSTTQETQYF.

This chain uses TRBV19 with TRBJ1-4; D is possibly TRBD1 (5 bases). CDR3 size: 16 residues. From germline, CDR1 is LNHDA and CDR2 SQIVND (reference sequence). Trimming removed 3 bases from V and 0 bases from J, with 11 bases in between. The CDR3 sequence is CASSIGLGATNEKLFF. The CDR3 DNA is TGTGCCAGTAGTATCGGGTTGGGGGCAACTAATGAAAAACTGTTTTTT.

This chain links TRBV6-1 with TRBJ1-1, with TRBD1 matching 7 bases. There are 11 residues in the CDR3. Germline CDR1 reads MNHNS; CDR2 reads SASEGT. With V trimmed by 6 bases and J by 10 bases, 5 bases remained unmatched. The CDR3 region is CASRAGGSAFF. The CDR3 nucleotides read TGTGCCAGCAGGGCAGGGGGATCAGCTTTCTTT.

V and J are TRBV6-1 and TRBJ2-7; 11 nucleotides agree with TRBD1. Trimming removed 6 bases from V and 4 bases from J; junction bases left unmatched: 8. Germline V gene sequence: CDR1 MNHNS, CDR2 SASEGT. The CDR3 is made up of 15 amino acids. The CDR3 bases are TGTGCCAGCAGCCGAGGACAGGGGGCGGGATACGAGCAGTACTTC. This encodes CASSRGQGAGYEQYF.

This sequence joins TRBV12-5 and TRBJ2-3; either TRBD1 or TRBD2 may supply D (5 bases each). Germline CDR1 is LGHNT and CDR2 is FRNRAP. There are 11 residues in the CDR3. V was clipped by 6 bases and J by 8 bases, with 9 bases between them. CDR3 sequence (DNA): TGTGCTAGTGGCGTGGGGGTTACGCAGTATTTT. This gives the protein CASGVGVTQYF.

The J gene is TRBJ1-2, the V gene TRBV5-1; no reliable D call. Trimming left V 4 bases short and J 5 bases short, with 12 bases between. There are 13 residues in the CDR3. Germline V gene lookup returns CDR1 SGHRS and CDR2 YFSETQ. The CDR3 loop reads CASSPGYTYGYTF. Here the CDR3 DNA reads TGCGCCAGCAGCCCCGGCTATACTTATGGCTACACCTTC. Together with reference TRBV5-1 and TRBJ1-2, the CDR3 gives the full variable domain: KAGVTQTPRYLIKTRGQQVTLSCSPISGHRSVSWYQQTPGQGLQFLFEYFSETQRNKGNFPGRFSGRQFSNSRSEMNVSTLELGDSALYLCASSPGYTYGYTFGSGTRLTVV.